The rows below give T cell receptor beta chains drawn from one sample of a study of identical twins. TCRdb recomputed calls from the 5' RACE reads with MiXCR, one row per CDR3 protein. The sample includes hundreds of thousands of distinct CDR3 sequences, approximately 9% seen only once; the top ten take around 5%. The sequenced material came from memory (CD45RO+) T cells sorted from blood. The receptors come from a woman aged 18-29 years in good health. Both conserved end residues are part of each CDR3. Each record gives: clone size, V gene, J gene, CDR3 protein. Not all rows give a size; the values are once, few, many and, for expanded clones, a class.

few,TRBV7-2,TRBJ2-3,CASSLWGGSTDTQYF
-,TRBV20-1,TRBJ2-1,CSARGQGVADEQFF
-,TRBV5-1,TRBJ2-3,CASSLQVRGTDTQYF
-,TRBV12-3/TRBV12-4,TRBJ1-2,CASSLGGHPYGYTF
-,TRBV10-1,TRBJ2-5,CASGTGEETQYF
few,TRBV5-6,TRBJ2-3,CASSTSGGALDTQYF
-,TRBV18,TRBJ2-7,CASSPDREGEQYF
many,TRBV20-1,TRBJ1-2,CSATEPNYGYTF
-,TRBV1,TRBJ1-4,CTSSQATNEKLFF
-,TRBV7-9,TRBJ1-5,CATSGNNQPQHF
few,TRBV5-6,TRBJ2-4,CASSLDGSRNIQYF
few,TRBV12-3/TRBV12-4,TRBJ1-2,CASSLARGGGYTF
few,TRBV2,TRBJ1-1,CASSVKGDTEAFF
-,TRBV11-3,TRBJ2-1,CASSLSGYPGEQFF
few,TRBV18,TRBJ2-6,CASSPSFGGSGANVLTF
-,TRBV6-5,TRBJ2-7,CASSYSIAGQGGYEQYF
-,TRBV18,TRBJ1-1,CASSQGGGNTEAFF
-,TRBV27,TRBJ2-1,CASSIKDGLTYNEQFF
-,TRBV7-9,TRBJ1-2,CASSPPTYYGYTF
many,TRBV12-3/TRBV12-4,TRBJ1-2,CASRGYGYTF
-,TRBV7-2,TRBJ2-3,CASSAVGGDTQYF
-,TRBV7-6,TRBJ2-2,CASSSWTGGTGELFF
-,TRBV5-1,TRBJ1-1,CASSSQGQTEAFF
-,TRBV2,TRBJ1-1,CASSVIEAFF
few,TRBV30,TRBJ2-1,CAWIPTAIGEQFF
many,TRBV20-1,TRBJ2-7,CSARVADFYEQYF
few,TRBV5-6,TRBJ2-1,CASSRGPTTGSYNEQFF
few,TRBV7-2,TRBJ1-2,CASRRQGYGYTF
-,TRBV5-4,TRBJ2-2,CASSLAENPAGELFF
many,TRBV10-3,TRBJ1-6,CAISDEGSPLHF
many,TRBV20-1,TRBJ1-5,CSARSFGGNQPQHF
many,TRBV2,TRBJ2-3,CASTQAGVKSDTQYF
-,TRBV25-1,TRBJ1-1,CASSITGANTEAFF
-,TRBV20-1,TRBJ2-1,CSARLRLAGAYNEQFF
-,TRBV7-9,TRBJ2-1,CASHLAGDDNEQFF
few,TRBV5-6,TRBJ2-3,CASSLLAAPQYF
few,TRBV20-1,TRBJ2-6,CSANHKAGANVLTF
few,TRBV5-1,TRBJ1-4,CASSLGWEVDNEKLFF
few,TRBV6-5,TRBJ2-7,CASSYSYGRGAEQYF
few,TRBV5-1,TRBJ2-3,CASSLVFSTDTQYF
few,TRBV4-3,TRBJ2-1,CASSQAGPHSSYNEQFF
once,TRBV2,TRBJ2-5,CASSAVYQETQYF
-,TRBV6-1,TRBJ2-7,CASSQTGRYEQYF
few,TRBV11-3,TRBJ2-1,CASSPGTSGHSGDEQFF
-,TRBV20-1,TRBJ2-7,CSANSGTSGMRQYF
-,TRBV10-3,TRBJ2-5,CAISDRQAGTQYF
few,TRBV6-5,TRBJ2-7,CASSYGSGEQYF
many,TRBV2,TRBJ2-7,CAVDRDSTYEQYF
few,TRBV2,TRBJ2-5,CASRGDSETQYF
few,TRBV11-3,TRBJ2-5,CASSLGGEGGTQYF
many,TRBV12-3/TRBV12-4,TRBJ2-5,CASSWGIQETQYF
-,TRBV20-1,TRBJ1-4,CSAREGSLMEKLFF
-,TRBV6-1,TRBJ1-5,CAIQDRAYQPQHF
-,TRBV21-1,TRBJ2-1,CASSKARGKVYGYNEQFF